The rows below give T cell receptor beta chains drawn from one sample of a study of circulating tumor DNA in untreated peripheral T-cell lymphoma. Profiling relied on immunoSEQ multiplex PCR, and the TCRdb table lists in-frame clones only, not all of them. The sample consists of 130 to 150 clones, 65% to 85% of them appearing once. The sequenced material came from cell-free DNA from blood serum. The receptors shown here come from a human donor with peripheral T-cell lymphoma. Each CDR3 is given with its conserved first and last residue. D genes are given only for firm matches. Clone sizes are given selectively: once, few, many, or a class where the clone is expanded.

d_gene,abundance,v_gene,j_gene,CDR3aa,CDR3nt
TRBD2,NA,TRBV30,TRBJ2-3,CAWSGWTSGRGGSTDTQYF,TGTGCCTGGAGTGGTTGGACTAGCGGGAGAGGGGGAAGCACAGATACGCAGTATTTT
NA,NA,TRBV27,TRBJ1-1,CASSLSVNTEAFF,TGTGCCAGCAGTTTATCAGTAAACACTGAAGCTTTCTTT
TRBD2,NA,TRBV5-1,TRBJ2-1,CASSLGLAGDEQFF,TGCGCCAGCAGCTTGGGACTAGCGGGAGATGAGCAGTTCTTC
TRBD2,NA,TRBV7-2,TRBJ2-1,CASSLLAGSSYNEQFF,TGTGCCAGCAGCTTACTAGCGGGGAGCTCCTACAATGAGCAGTTCTTC
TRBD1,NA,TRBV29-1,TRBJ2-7,CSDPGQTPYEQYF,TGCAGCGACCCGGGACAGACTCCCTACGAGCAGTACTTC
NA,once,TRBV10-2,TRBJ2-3,CASRGRGRQGDTQYF,TGCGCCAGCAGAGGACGGGGCCGACAAGGAGATACGCAGTATTTT
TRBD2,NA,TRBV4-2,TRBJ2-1,CASSQGNHGTSGGHEQFF,TGTGCCAGCAGCCAGGGCAACCATGGGACTAGCGGGGGACATGAGCAGTTCTTC
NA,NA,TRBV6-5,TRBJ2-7,CASSTFPLYEQYF,TGTGCCAGCAGTACTTTTCCCCTTTACGAGCAGTACTTC
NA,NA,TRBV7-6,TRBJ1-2,CAKSRKTYGYTF,TGTGCCAAATCTCGAAAGACCTATGGCTACACCTTC
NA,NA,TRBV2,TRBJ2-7,CASKNLRYEQYF,TGTGCCAGCAAGAATTTACGCTACGAGCAGTACTTC
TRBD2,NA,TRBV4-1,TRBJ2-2,CASSGTSGRSRDTGELFF,TGCGCCAGCAGCGGGACTAGCGGGAGATCTCGGGACACCGGGGAGCTGTTTTTT
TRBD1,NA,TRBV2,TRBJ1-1,CASSPTGAQQNTEAFF,TGTGCCAGCAGTCCGACAGGGGCGCAACAGAACACTGAAGCTTTCTTT
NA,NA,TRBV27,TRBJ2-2,CASSSTAWGELFF,TGTGCCAGCAGTTCCACGGCGTGGGGGGAGCTGTTTTTT
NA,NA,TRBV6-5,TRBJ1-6,CASSYSTQGFNSPLHF,TGTGCCAGCAGTTACTCGACTCAGGGGTTCAATTCACCCCTCCACTTT
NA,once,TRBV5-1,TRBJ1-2,CASRDAVRKTYGYTF,TGCGCCAGCCGGGACGCGGTTCGAAAGACCTATGGCTACACCTTC
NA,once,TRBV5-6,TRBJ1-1,CASSLLGSVLDEVEAFF,TGTGCCAGCAGCTTGTTGGGTTCAGTACTGGACGAGGTTGAAGCTTTCTTT
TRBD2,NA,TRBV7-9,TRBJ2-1,CASSNLAGTTNEQFF,TGTGCCAGCAGCAACCTAGCGGGGACCACCAATGAGCAGTTCTTC
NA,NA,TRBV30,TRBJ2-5,CAWARSRGGTQYF,TGTGCCTGGGCACGTTCGAGAGGGGGGACCCAGTACTTC
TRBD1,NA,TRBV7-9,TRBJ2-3,CASSLTGEGYSTDTQYF,TGTGCCAGCAGCTTGACAGGGGAAGGTTATAGCACAGATACGCAGTATTTT
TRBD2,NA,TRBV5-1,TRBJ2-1,CASSPFLTSGGYNEQFF,TGCGCCAGCAGCCCCTTTCTCACTAGCGGGGGATACAATGAGCAGTTCTTC
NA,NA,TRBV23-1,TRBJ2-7,CASSEETPTYEQYF,TGCGCCAGCAGTGAGGAGACTCCAACTTACGAGCAGTACTTC
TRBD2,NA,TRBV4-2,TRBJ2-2,CASSQVGGGAGELFF,TGTGCCAGCAGCCAAGTTGGCGGGGGGGCCGGGGAGCTGTTTTTT
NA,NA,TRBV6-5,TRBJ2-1,CASSYSTRYEQFF,TGTGCCAGCAGTTACTCAACTAGATATGAGCAGTTCTTC
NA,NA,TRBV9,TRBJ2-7,CASSVDGLVCEQYF,TGTGCCAGCAGCGTAGATGGGTTGGTCTGCGAGCAGTACTTC
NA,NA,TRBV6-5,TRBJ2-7,CASSPLTSYEQYF,TGTGCCAGCAGTCCCTTGACCTCCTACGAGCAGTACTTC
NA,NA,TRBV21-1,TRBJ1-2,CASRLIIARKTYGYTF,TGTGCCAGCAGACTTATAATAGCTAGAAAGACCTATGGCTACACCTTC
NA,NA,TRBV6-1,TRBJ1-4,CASRGGPNSEKLFF,TGTGCCAGCAGGGGGGGCCCAAACTCAGAAAAACTGTTTTTT
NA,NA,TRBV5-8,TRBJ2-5,CASSSFLPQETQYF,TGTGCCAGCAGCTCCTTCCTGCCCCAAGAGACCCAGTACTTC
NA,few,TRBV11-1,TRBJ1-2,CASSLDRWTYGYTF,TGTGCCAGCAGCTTAGATCGGTGGACCTATGGCTACACCTTC
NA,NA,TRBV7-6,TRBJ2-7,CASSQQGEDGEQYF,TGTGCCAGCAGCCAACAGGGAGAGGACGGCGAGCAGTACTTC
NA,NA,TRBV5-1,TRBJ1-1,CASSFARDTEAFF,TGCGCCAGCAGCTTCGCCAGGGACACTGAAGCTTTCTTT
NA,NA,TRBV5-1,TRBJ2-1,CASSLGQTRGQFF,TGCGCCAGCAGCTTGGGACAGACGAGGGGGCAGTTCTTC
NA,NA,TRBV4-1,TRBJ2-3,CASSLYVQVGADTQYF,TGCGCCAGCAGCCTGTACGTCCAAGTAGGCGCAGATACGCAGTATTTT
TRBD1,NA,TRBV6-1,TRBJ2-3,CASRLKTGGEYTQYF,TGTGCCAGCAGATTGAAGACAGGGGGCGAATATACGCAGTATTTT
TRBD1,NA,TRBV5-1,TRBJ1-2,CASSTGQAGYTF,TGCGCCAGCAGCACGGGACAGGCCGGCTACACCTTC
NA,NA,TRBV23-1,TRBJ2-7,CASSEETPTYEQYF,TGCGCCAGCAGTGAGGAGACTCCAACTTACGAGCAGTACTTC
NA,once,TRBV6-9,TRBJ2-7,CASSGTRGKGEQYF,TGTGCCAGCAGTGGAACCAGGGGCAAGGGCGAGCAGTACTTC
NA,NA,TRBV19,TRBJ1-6,CASSISAEDNSPLHF,TGTGCCAGTAGTATATCCGCAGAAGACAATTCACCCCTCCACTTT
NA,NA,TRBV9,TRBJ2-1,CASSVGDNEQFF,TGTGCCAGCAGCGTAGGGGACAATGAGCAGTTCTTC
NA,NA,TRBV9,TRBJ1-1,CASSVTTANTEAFF,TGTGCCAGCAGCGTAACGACGGCGAACACTGAAGCTTTCTTT
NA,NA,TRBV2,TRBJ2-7,CASSELDASTYEQYF,TGTGCCAGCAGTGAATTGGATGCGTCAACCTACGAGCAGTACTTC
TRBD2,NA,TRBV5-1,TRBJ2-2,CASSQLRGGDTGELFF,TGCGCCAGCAGCCAACTCCGGGGGGGAGACACCGGGGAGCTGTTTTTT
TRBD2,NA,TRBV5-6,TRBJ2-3,CASSLEAGVTDTQYF,TGTGCCAGCAGCTTGGAGGCGGGAGTTACAGATACGCAGTATTTT
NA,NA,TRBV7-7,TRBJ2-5,CASSQEGVGTQYF,TGTGCCAGCAGCCAAGAAGGGGTCGGGACCCAGTACTTC
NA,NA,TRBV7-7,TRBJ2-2,CASSSLSNTGELFF,TGTGCTAGCAGCTCACTCTCTAACACCGGGGAGCTGTTTTTT
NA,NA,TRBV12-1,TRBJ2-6,CASSYFHVGQSRANVLTF,TGTGCCAGCAGCTATTTCCATGTAGGACAAAGTCGGGCCAACGTCCTGACTTTC
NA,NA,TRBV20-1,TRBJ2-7,CNANAYEQYF,TGCAATGCTAATGCCTACGAGCAGTACTTC
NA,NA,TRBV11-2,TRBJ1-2,CASSFRGLDYGYTF,TGTGCCAGCAGCTTTCGAGGGCTGGACTATGGCTACACCTTC
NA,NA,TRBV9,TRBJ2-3,CASSVGRRDTQYF,TGTGCCAGCAGCGTGGGCCGGCGCGATACGCAGTATTTT
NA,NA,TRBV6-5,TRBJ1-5,CASSSSWGNQPQHF,TGTGCCAGCAGTTCGAGTTGGGGCAATCAGCCCCAGCATTTT
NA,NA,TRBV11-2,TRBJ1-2,CASSLDRWTYGYTF,TGTGCCAGCAGCTTAGATCGGTGGACCTATGGCTACACCTTC
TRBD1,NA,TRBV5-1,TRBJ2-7,CASSWGQGRQYF,TGCGCCAGCAGCTGGGGACAGGGACGGCAGTACTTC
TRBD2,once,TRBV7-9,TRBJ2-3,CASSLGGGAGSTDTQYF,TGTGCCAGCAGCTTAGGCGGGGGGGCCGGGAGCACAGATACGCAGTATTTT